These 19 T cell receptor beta chains originate from one sample sequenced in a study of CD8 T cells in Susac syndrome. A quantity of about 0.5 to 1 ug RNA underwent reverse transcription using random hexamers. MiXCR, run by TCRdb on the immunoSEQ multiplex PCR reads, gives a single entry per CDR3 protein. Of approximately 100,000 distinct CDR3 sequences in the sample, about 90% are singletons; the top ten hold about 0.14%. Sequencing was carried out using CD4+ T cells from PBMCs. The source is a human donor in good health.

CDR3 nucleotide sequence: TGTGCCAGCAGCTATGGTATGGTAGCAACAGATACGCAGTATTTT. As protein: CASSYGMVATDTQYF. The rearrangement uses TRBV7-2 and TRBJ2-3; D ambiguous. Germline V gives CDR1 SGHTA, CDR2 FQGNSA. The length of the CDR3 is 15 residues. The V end was cut by 4 bases, the J end by 3 bases, with 14 bases between.

This clonotype has just a few counts. The rearrangement uses TRBV29-1 and TRBJ2-7; D gene ambiguous. This CDR3 has 12 amino acids. Trimming stripped 1 base from V and 1 base from J, with 5 bases between. Looked up from germline, CDR1 is SQVTM and CDR2 is ANQGSEA. CDR3 DNA sequence: TGCAGCGTTGAAGGGCGATCCTACGAGCAGTACTTC. It codes for CSVEGRSYEQYF.

Note on this clonotype: An end of the junction does not agree with germline; a read error may underlie this. DNA of the CDR3: TGCAGCGTAGAAGGCCCCCAATATGGCTACACCTTC. It translates to CSVEGPQYGYTF. The chain recombines TRBV29-1 with TRBJ1-2; no clear D. The CDR3 runs to 12 residues. The germline CDR1 and CDR2 sequences are SQVTM and ANQGSEA.

The chain links TRBV7-2 to TRBJ2-7; 7 positions agree with TRBD2. The CDR3 runs 15 residues. V gave up 1 base and J gave up 3 bases; unmatched junction bases: 6. The germline V gene encodes CDR1 SGHTA and CDR2 FQGNSA. CDR3 DNA: TGTGCCAGCAGCTTAGGGGGAGGGCGGGGCTACGAGCAGTACTTC. This sequence encodes CASSLGGGRGYEQYF.

The genes are TRBV20-1 and TRBJ1-5, with D perhaps matching TRBD1 (5 bases). The CDR3 length is 12 residues. Germline CDR1 is DFQATT and CDR2 is SNEGSKA (reference sequence). The V end was cut by 5 bases, the J end by 11 bases, with 16 bases between. CDR3 in amino acids: CSARTILEAQHF. CDR3 bases: TGCAGTGCTCGGACAATCCTAGAAGCCCAGCATTTT.

J is TRBJ2-7 and V is TRBV11-1; 10 bases match TRBD1. The CDR3 extends over 15 amino acids. The trim removed 4 bases at V and 5 bases at J, leaving 8 bases unmatched. CDR1 and CDR2 (germline): SGHAT, FQDESV (reference sequence). In nucleotides, the CDR3 is TGTGCCAGCAGCTCACCGGGACAGGGGTGGAACGAGCAGTACTTC. It yields the protein CASSSPGQGWNEQYF.

This clonotype has a single count. The J gene is TRBJ1-1, the V gene TRBV29-1, with D possibly TRBD1 on 6 matching bases. The length of the CDR3 is 12 residues. V lost 6 bases to trimming and J lost 1 base, with 9 bases between them. The V gene's germline CDR1 is SQVTM and CDR2 ANQGSEA. The CDR3 nucleotides read TGCAGCGTCAAACAGGGGAACACTGAAGCTTTCTTT. Protein: CSVKQGNTEAFF.

The chain joins TRBV20-1 to TRBJ2-6; the D call may be TRBD1 or TRBD2 (5 bases each). The CDR3 is made up of 15 amino acids. Germline V gives CDR1 DFQATT, CDR2 SNEGSKA (reference sequence). V lost 5 bases and J lost 0, with 11 bases in between. The CDR3 region is CSAFDSGSGANVLTF. The CDR3 DNA reads as TGCAGTGCTTTCGACAGCGGCTCTGGGGCCAACGTCCTGACTTTC.

The V and J genes are TRBV20-1 and TRBJ2-2; D is unresolved. Looked up from germline, CDR1 is DFQATT and CDR2 is SNEGSKA (reference sequence). V was clipped by 5 bases and J by 7 bases, with 17 bases between them. The CDR3 covers 14 residues. The DNA for the CDR3 is TGCAGTGCTCCCCCTAAAGAGGCTAACGGGGAGCTGTTTTTT. Translation: CSAPPKEANGELFF.

CDR3 protein: CASSLDGQPNQPQHF. DNA of the CDR3: TGTGCCAGCAGCTTAGATGGGCAGCCCAATCAGCCCCAGCATTTT. The chain recombines TRBV7-2 with TRBJ1-5; D unresolved. CDR3 size: 15 residues. V was cut by 1 base and J by 3 bases, with 10 bases left in between. The germline V gene has CDR1 SGHTA and CDR2 FQGNSA.

The chain recombines TRBV7-2 with TRBJ2-5; no firm D call. In germline, CDR1 is SGHTA, CDR2 FQGNSA. The CDR3 consists of 14 residues. Trimming took 5 bases from V and 2 from J, leaving 12 bases between them. This chain's CDR3 is CASSPDRVQETQYF. The CDR3 DNA is TGTGCCAGCAGCCCGGATAGGGTACAAGAGACCCAGTACTTC.

This chain joins TRBV7-8 and TRBJ1-2; a possible D gene is TRBD1 (5 bases). The germline V gene has CDR1 SGHVS and CDR2 FQNEAQ. CDR3 length: 18 amino acids. The ends were cut back, 0 bases at V and 8 bases at J, with 25 bases in the middle. The CDR3 is CASSLARGRKGNLDGYTF. The CDR3 coding sequence is TGTGCCAGCAGCTTAGCGCGGGGCCGAAAAGGGAATTTAGACGGCTACACCTTC.

This clonotype was seen only once. The rearrangement uses TRBV5-4 and TRBJ2-6; TRBD1 is a possible D gene (5 bases). This CDR3 region has 16 residues. V shed 4 bases and J shed 0 bases, with 11 bases lying between them. Germline CDR1 and CDR2: SGHNT and YYREEE (reference sequence). The CDR3 DNA sequence: TGTGCCAGCAGCCGAATACAGGACTCTGGGGCCAACGTCCTGACTTTC. Translation: CASSRIQDSGANVLTF.

The chain combines TRBV12-3 or TRBV12-4 with TRBJ1-2, with TRBD1 as a possible D gene (6 bases). Trimming took 6 bases from V and 1 from J, leaving 9 bases between them. This CDR3 is built from 13 residues. The DNA for the CDR3 is TGTGCCAGCAGCGGACAGATTAACTATGGCTACACCTTC. This sequence encodes CASSGQINYGYTF.

This clonotype was found once. The chain has TRBV6-6 and TRBJ1-5; D unclear. The ends were cut back, 1 base at V and 0 bases at J, with 4 bases in the middle. CDR3 size: 14 residues. CDR1 and CDR2 (germline): MNHNY, SVGAGI (reference sequence). In DNA form, the CDR3 reads TGTGCCAGCAGTTACTTGACTAGCAATCAGCCCCAGCATTTT. Translated: CASSYLTSNQPQHF.

The J gene is TRBJ2-1, the V gene TRBV3-1; D gene uncertain. The V gene lost 0 bases and the J gene lost 4 bases, with 13 bases spanning the gap. The CDR3 has 16 residues. From germline, CDR1 is LGHDT and CDR2 YNNKEL (reference sequence). The CDR3 here is CASSQESSYLYNEQFF. The CDR3 nucleotides are TGTGCCAGCAGCCAAGAATCCAGCTACCTATACAATGAGCAGTTCTTC.

This clonotype showed up just once. In nucleotides, the CDR3 is TGTGCCAGCAGTCTCTCAACCCGCCAGGGGTCACCCCTCCACTTT. It translates to CASSLSTRQGSPLHF. This chain uses TRBV12-3 or TRBV12-4 with TRBJ1-6; perhaps TRBD1 as D (6 bases). The length of the CDR3 is 15 residues. V dropped 5 bases and J dropped 10 bases, with 18 bases sitting between them.

This chain joins TRBV5-8 and TRBJ2-2; 10 nucleotides agree with TRBD2. Germline V gene data show CDR1 as SGHTS and CDR2 as YDEGEE. This CDR3 has 15 residues. The V segment lost 1 base and the J segment 7 bases; nucleotides outside the gene matches: 4. The CDR3 sequence is CASSLQAGGFGELFF. The CDR3 region has the DNA TGTGCCAGCAGCTTGCAAGCGGGAGGGTTCGGGGAGCTGTTTTTT.

This clonotype was recorded once. The J gene is TRBJ1-2, the V gene TRBV29-1; TRBD1 matches at 9 bases. The germline CDR1 and CDR2 sequences are SQVTM and ANQGSEA. The CDR3 totals 14 residues. V was pared by 6 bases and J by 4 bases, with 9 bases of the junction left unmatched. CDR3 bases: TGCAGCGTAGCCTACCGGGACAGGGTCTATGGCTACACCTTC. Translation: CSVAYRDRVYGYTF.